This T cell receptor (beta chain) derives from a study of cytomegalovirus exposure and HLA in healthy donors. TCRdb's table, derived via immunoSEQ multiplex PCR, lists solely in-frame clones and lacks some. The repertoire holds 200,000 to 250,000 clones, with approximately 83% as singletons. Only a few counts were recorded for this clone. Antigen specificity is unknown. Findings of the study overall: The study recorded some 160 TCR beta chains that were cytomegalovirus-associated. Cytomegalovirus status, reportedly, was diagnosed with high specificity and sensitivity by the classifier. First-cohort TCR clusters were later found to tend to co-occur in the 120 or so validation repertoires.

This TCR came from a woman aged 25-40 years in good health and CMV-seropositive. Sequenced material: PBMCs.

The CDR3 region has the DNA TGTGCCAGCACATTTGGACCCTCTGGAAACACCATATATTTT. Protein product: CASTFGPSGNTIYF. The J gene is TRBJ1-3, the V gene TRBV11-2; D uncertain. This CDR3 contains 14 residues. Trimming left V 7 bases short and J 0 bases short, with 10 bases between. Germline V gives CDR1 SGHAT, CDR2 FQNNGV.